A selection of T cell receptor beta chains follows, all from one sample in a study of blood T cell repertoires in COVID-19. TCRdb keeps only in-frame clones here, not all; method: immunoSEQ multiplex PCR. The sample contains 200,000 to 300,000 clones, around 80% of which appear only once. The sequencing input was peripheral blood. The receptors here all came from a woman older than 75 with acute or convalescent COVID-19. Both conserved end residues are part of each CDR3. Each record gives: J gene, D gene, V gene, CDR3 length, clone size, CDR3 protein, CDR3 DNA. D genes are given only for firm matches. Clone size appears in some rows only: once, few, many, or a class for an expanded clone.

j_gene: TRBJ1-3
d_gene: -
v_gene: TRBV28
len: 14
abundance: -
CDR3aa: CASTMDSGRNTIYF
CDR3nt: TGTGCCAGCACGATGGACTCAGGGAGGAACACCATATATTTT

j_gene: TRBJ1-1
d_gene: TRBD1
v_gene: TRBV7-9
len: 15
abundance: once
CDR3aa: CASRFTGGGNTEAFF
CDR3nt: TGTGCCAGCAGATTCACAGGGGGCGGTAACACTGAAGCTTTCTTT

j_gene: TRBJ2-7
d_gene: TRBD1
v_gene: TRBV7-9
len: 14
abundance: once
CDR3aa: CASSSGQPLLEQYF
CDR3nt: TGTGCCAGCAGCTCGGGACAGCCCCTACTCGAGCAGTACTTC

j_gene: TRBJ1-2
d_gene: -
v_gene: TRBV25-1
len: 13
abundance: few
CDR3aa: CASRGAANYGYTF
CDR3nt: TGTGCCAGCAGGGGAGCGGCTAACTATGGCTACACCTTC

j_gene: TRBJ1-2
d_gene: -
v_gene: TRBV14
len: 14
abundance: -
CDR3aa: CASSRSGVVYGYTF
CDR3nt: TGTGCCAGCAGCCGGTCAGGGGTTGTCTATGGCTACACCTTC

j_gene: TRBJ2-1
d_gene: TRBD1
v_gene: TRBV18
len: 14
abundance: once
CDR3aa: CASSDRVDYNEQFF
CDR3nt: TGTGCCAGCTCGGACAGGGTCGACTACAATGAGCAGTTCTTC

j_gene: TRBJ1-2
d_gene: -
v_gene: TRBV5-6
len: 14
abundance: -
CDR3aa: CASSLVTSDYGYTF
CDR3nt: TGTGCCAGCAGCTTGGTAACAAGCGACTATGGCTACACCTTC

j_gene: TRBJ2-1
d_gene: TRBD2
v_gene: TRBV6-5
len: 15
abundance: -
CDR3aa: CASSWRGLAGDEQFF
CDR3nt: TGTGCCAGCAGCTGGAGGGGACTAGCGGGAGACGAGCAGTTCTTC

j_gene: TRBJ1-2
d_gene: TRBD1
v_gene: TRBV5-6
len: 15
abundance: -
CDR3aa: CASSSAGQGVVGYTF
CDR3nt: TGTGCCAGCAGCTCCGCGGGACAGGGGGTAGTTGGCTACACCTTC

j_gene: TRBJ2-6
d_gene: -
v_gene: TRBV4-1
len: 18
abundance: -
CDR3aa: CASSQGGLTAPGANVLTF
CDR3nt: TGCGCCAGCAGCCAAGGGGGGCTCACGGCTCCCGGGGCCAACGTCCTGACTTTC

j_gene: TRBJ1-5
d_gene: -
v_gene: TRBV7-2
len: 14
abundance: -
CDR3aa: CASSFSFSNQPQHF
CDR3nt: TGTGCCAGCAGCTTTAGTTTTAGCAATCAGCCCCAGCATTTT

j_gene: TRBJ1-6
d_gene: TRBD1
v_gene: TRBV7-2
len: 17
abundance: -
CDR3aa: CASSLADRSSYNSPLHF
CDR3nt: TGTGCCAGCAGCTTAGCGGACAGGAGCTCCTATAATTCACCCCTCCACTTT

j_gene: TRBJ1-2
d_gene: TRBD1
v_gene: TRBV19
len: 14
abundance: -
CDR3aa: CASSFQGAHAGYTF
CDR3nt: TGTGCCAGTAGTTTCCAGGGGGCGCATGCTGGCTACACCTTC

j_gene: TRBJ1-1
d_gene: TRBD1
v_gene: TRBV6-6
len: 12
abundance: -
CDR3aa: CASSYGTGEAFF
CDR3nt: TGTGCCAGCAGTTACGGGACAGGGGAAGCTTTCTTT

j_gene: TRBJ1-2
d_gene: -
v_gene: TRBV5-6
len: 12
abundance: -
CDR3aa: CASSSGGDGYTF
CDR3nt: TGTGCCAGCAGCTCGGGGGGTGATGGCTACACCTTC

j_gene: TRBJ1-1
d_gene: -
v_gene: TRBV4-3
len: 14
abundance: once
CDR3aa: CASSQESGRSEAFF
CDR3nt: TGCGCCAGCAGCCAAGAGAGTGGCCGGAGTGAAGCTTTCTTT

j_gene: TRBJ2-1
d_gene: TRBD2
v_gene: TRBV11-1
len: 14
abundance: -
CDR3aa: CASTPGRGDNEQFF
CDR3nt: TGTGCCAGCACCCCCGGCCGGGGGGACAATGAGCAGTTCTTC

j_gene: TRBJ1-5
d_gene: -
v_gene: TRBV3-1/TRBV3-2
len: 15
abundance: -
CDR3aa: CASSQASGSNQPQHF
CDR3nt: TGTGCCAGCAGCCAAGCGTCCGGGAGCAATCAGCCCCAGCATTTT

j_gene: TRBJ1-4
d_gene: TRBD1
v_gene: TRBV6-5
len: 15
abundance: -
CDR3aa: CASNPFGTGAEKLFF
CDR3nt: TGTGCCAGCAATCCCTTCGGGACAGGGGCTGAAAAACTGTTTTTT

j_gene: TRBJ2-1
d_gene: TRBD1
v_gene: TRBV5-1
len: 16
abundance: -
CDR3aa: CASSPRTGGSYNEQFF
CDR3nt: TGCGCCAGCAGCCCGCGGACAGGGGGCTCCTACAATGAGCAGTTCTTC

j_gene: TRBJ1-4
d_gene: -
v_gene: TRBV5-1
len: 13
abundance: -
CDR3aa: CASKLRGDEKLFF
CDR3nt: TGCGCCAGCAAGCTCCGGGGGGATGAAAAACTGTTTTTT

j_gene: TRBJ1-6
d_gene: -
v_gene: TRBV30
len: 14
abundance: -
CDR3aa: CAWSRGSYNSPLHF
CDR3nt: TGTGCCTGGAGTAGGGGTTCCTATAATTCACCCCTCCACTTT